The 21 T cell receptor beta chains below come from one sample, sequenced in a study of cytomegalovirus exposure and HLA in healthy donors. Method: immunoSEQ multiplex PCR; TCRdb's copy keeps in-frame clones and lacks some. The repertoire includes roughly 150,000 clones, less than 95% of them detected once, and over 1.5% sits in the top ten. The sample was PBMCs. The receptors stem from a man between 18 and 29 years old in good health and CMV-seropositive.

The V call is TRBV2, the J call TRBJ2-5; 7 nucleotides line up with TRBD2. Germline loops: CDR1 SNHLY, CDR2 FYNNEI. V dropped 6 bases and J dropped 5; count of bases not matched to a gene: 9. This CDR3 contains 14 residues. The CDR3 reads CASRRESGEETQYF. CDR3 nucleotide sequence: TGTGCCAGCAGGCGGGAGTCGGGAGAGGAGACCCAGTACTTC.

The chain joins TRBV2 to TRBJ2-3; 7 nucleotides line up with TRBD2. The CDR3 length is 15 residues. Germline trimming cut 1 base from V and 3 bases from J; bases unmatched to any gene: 4. CDR1 is SNHLY, CDR2 FYNNEI, per germline. The CDR3: CASSEGLAVTDTQYF. CDR3 coding DNA: TGTGCCAGCAGTGAAGGTCTAGCGGTTACAGATACGCAGTATTTT.

This clone has a single count. This rearrangement joins TRBV5-1 to TRBJ2-2, with a weak D call TRBD2 (5 bases). The CDR3 length is 16 residues. Germline CDR1 reads SGHRS; CDR2 reads YFSETQ. The ends were cut back, 6 bases at V and 5 bases at J, with 20 bases in the middle. CDR3 in amino acids: CASTTLGGRGTGELFF. The CDR3 bases are TGCGCCAGCACCACCCTAGGTGGCCGAGGGACCGGGGAGCTGTTTTTT.

The chain employs TRBV5-6 and TRBJ1-3; 7 bases agree with TRBD1. CDR1 is SGHDT, CDR2 YYEEEE, per germline. The V segment lost 0 bases and the J segment 8 bases; nucleotides outside the gene matches: 5. This CDR3 spans 14 amino acids. The chain's CDR3 is CASSLGTGLDTIYF. The CDR3, as DNA: TGTGCCAGCAGCTTGGGGACAGGTCTGGACACCATATATTTT.

This clone has only one observation. The rearrangement joins TRBV6-1 to TRBJ2-7; 10 nucleotides agree with TRBD1. The CDR3 runs to 16 residues. J gave up 0 bases and V 2 bases, and 4 bases lay outside the gene matches. Germline CDR1 reads MNHNS; CDR2 reads SASEGT. The CDR3 region has the DNA TGTGCCAGCAGTGAAAGGGACAGGGGACACTCCTACGAGCAGTACTTC. Amino acids: CASSERDRGHSYEQYF.

In DNA, the CDR3 is TGTGCCAGCTCAAAGACCCGGGGAGAGGGCTACACCTTC. It codes for CASSKTRGEGYTF. The rearrangement links TRBV18 to TRBJ1-2; D not certain. Trimming took off 5 bases at V and 8 bases at J, with 15 bases between the two ends. CDR3 length: 13 amino acids. Germline lookup yields CDR1 KGHSH and CDR2 LQKENI.

The chain employs TRBV29-1 and TRBJ1-1, with 7 bases lining up with TRBD1. Germline loops: CDR1 SQVTM, CDR2 ANQGSEA. This CDR3 is 14 amino acids long. V lost 1 base, J lost 7 bases, and 9 bases stayed unmatched. The CDR3 region has the DNA TGCAGCGTTGAAGTCCAGACAGGGAGGCTTGAAGCTTTCTTT. Translating it yields CSVEVQTGRLEAFF.

The CDR3, as DNA: TGTGCCAGCAGCCGTACAAGAGGTAGACCCTACGAGCAGTACTTC. Translating it yields CASSRTRGRPYEQYF. V is TRBV27 and J is TRBJ2-7, with no clear D. The CDR3 has 15 amino acids. Trimming took off 6 bases at V and 2 bases at J, with 17 bases between the two ends. Germline lookup yields CDR1 MNHEY and CDR2 SMNVEV (reference sequence).

J is TRBJ2-1 and V is TRBV2; TRBD2 matches at 7 bases. V shed 5 bases, J shed 4 bases, and the junction held 11 bases outside the gene matches. The CDR3 has 16 amino acids. Germline V CDR1 and CDR2: SNHLY, FYNNEI. CDR3 amino acids: CASSKGWGGTYNEQFF. The DNA for the CDR3 is TGTGCCAGCAGTAAAGGGTGGGGGGGGACGTACAATGAGCAGTTCTTC.

The chain couples TRBV27 to TRBJ1-4, with D maybe TRBD1 (5 bases). The CDR3 has 14 residues. V was clipped by 6 bases and J by 6 bases, with 14 bases between them. The germline V gene has CDR1 MNHEY and CDR2 SMNVEV (reference sequence). The CDR3 sequence: CASRGRGYDEKLFF. CDR3 bases: TGTGCCAGCAGGGGAAGGGGATATGATGAAAAACTGTTTTTT.

This sequence joins TRBV4-1 and TRBJ2-1; D gene unclear. Germline assignment: CDR1 MGHRA and CDR2 YSYEKL. The CDR3 covers 14 residues. Trimming left V 4 bases short and J 7 bases short, with 14 bases between. CDR3 loop: CASSPLSNLNEQFF. CDR3 coding DNA: TGCGCCAGCAGCCCGCTTAGCAACCTTAATGAGCAGTTCTTC.

This sequence joins TRBV28 and TRBJ1-5, with a weak D call TRBD1 (6 bases). The CDR3 loop spans 13 amino acids. Germline V lookup: CDR1 MDHEN, CDR2 SYDVKM. V lost 5 bases and J 8 bases, leaving 13 bases between the germline ends. The CDR3 DNA reads as TGTGCCAGCAGTACAGGGTACGGCGAGCCCCAGCATTTT. It translates to CASSTGYGEPQHF.

This sequence joins TRBV5-1 and TRBJ1-1; the D gene is possibly TRBD1 (5 bases). The germline V and J ends were trimmed by 4 bases and 8 bases, with 21 bases remaining between them. The CDR3 has 15 amino acids. Germline V gives CDR1 SGHRS, CDR2 YFSETQ. The CDR3 bases are TGCGCCAGCAGCCAAAAATCGGGGGAGGCGGCAGAAGCTTTCTTT. Its translation is CASSQKSGEAAEAFF.

This clone came up once. This rearrangement joins TRBV7-9 to TRBJ1-4, with TRBD1 matching over 7 bases. CDR3 length: 14 amino acids. CDR1 is SEHNR and CDR2 is FQNEAQ in the germline V gene (reference sequence). V shed 3 bases, J shed 4 bases, and the junction held 2 bases outside the gene matches. CDR3 in amino acids: CASSFRDSNEKLFF. CDR3 nucleotides: TGTGCCAGCAGCTTCCGGGACAGTAATGAAAAACTGTTTTTT.

The chain links TRBV30 to TRBJ2-5; 10 positions match TRBD2. In germline, CDR1 is GTSNPN, CDR2 SVGIG (reference sequence). CDR3 length: 14 residues. V was clipped by 5 bases and J by 4 bases; unmatched bases: 7. The CDR3 DNA reads as TGTGCCTGGGAAATAGCGGGAGGTGCAGAGACCCAGTACTTC. This codes for CAWEIAGGAETQYF.

The V gene is TRBV5-1, the J gene TRBJ1-2; no firm D call. Germline-derived CDR1 and CDR2 are SGHRS and YFSETQ. This CDR3 spans 13 amino acids. The V and J ends lost 8 bases and 2 bases respectively, with 13 bases between them. The CDR3 nucleotides read TGCGCCAGTTCAATCATCGGGAACTATGGCTACACCTTC. This translates into CASSIIGNYGYTF. Full variable domain (remainder filled in from reference TRBV5-1 and TRBJ1-2): KAGVTQTPRYLIKTRGQQVTLSCSPISGHRSVSWYQQTPGQGLQFLFEYFSETQRNKGNFPGRFSGRQFSNSRSEMNVSTLELGDSALYLCASSIIGNYGYTFGSGTRLTVV.

The V gene is TRBV6-5, the J gene TRBJ2-5; D uncertain. The CDR3 loop spans 11 amino acids. Germline CDR1 is MNHEY and CDR2 is SVGAGI. Trimming shortened V by 7 bases and J by 4 bases, and 7 bases separated the two germline ends. The CDR3 DNA follows: TGTGCCAGCACCGGTGGAGAGACCCAGTACTTC. Translation gives CASTGGETQYF.

The chain recombines TRBV5-4 with TRBJ1-5, with 7 bases lining up with TRBD1. There are 16 residues in the CDR3. V was pared by 1 base and J by 4 bases, with 8 bases of the junction left unmatched. The germline gives CDR1 SGHNT, CDR2 YYREEE (reference sequence). CDR3 in amino acids: CASSLSGDSHNQPQHF. The DNA of the CDR3 is TGTGCCAGCAGCTTGTCAGGGGACAGTCATAATCAGCCCCAGCATTTT.

This chain connects TRBV9 to TRBJ2-7, with 7 nucleotides matching TRBD1. CDR1 is SGDLS, CDR2 YYNGEE, per germline. There are 14 residues in the CDR3. Trimming removed 3 bases from V and 3 bases from J; junction bases left unmatched: 6. CDR3 DNA sequence: TGTGCCAGCAGCGGGCGACGGGACAGCTACGAGCAGTACTTC. It is translated as CASSGRRDSYEQYF.

Regarding this clone: Relative to the germline gene, one junction end is altered; a read error may explain this. This chain joins TRBV2 and TRBJ2-7; no reliable D call. There are 14 residues in the CDR3. Germline assignment: CDR1 SNHLY and CDR2 FYNNEI. The CDR3 reads CASSETVLSNEQYF. Here the CDR3 DNA reads TGTGCCAGCAGTGAAACAGTACTCTCCAACGAGCAGTACTTC.

V usage is TRBV5-1 and J usage is TRBJ2-5, with TRBD1 as a possible D gene (6 bases). This CDR3 is built from 13 residues. From germline, CDR1 is SGHRS and CDR2 YFSETQ. Trimming cost V 0 bases and J 10 bases, with 13 bases left between them. CDR3 nucleotides: TGCGCCAGCAGCTTGGTCCCAGGGGAGCTCCAGTACTTC. Translation gives CASSLVPGELQYF.